The 2 T cell receptor beta chains below all came from one sample that was sequenced in a study of T cells in Graves' hyperthyroidism and ophthalmopathy. The source material, RNA transcripts, was used to amplify TCR beta CDR3 regions. First-round RT-PCR targeting the TCR CDR3 was performed with the HTBI primer set. MiXCR, applied by TCRdb to the multiplex PCR reads, yields one record per CDR3 protein. The sample contains more than 450,000 distinct CDR3 sequences, roughly 15% of which appear only once. Source material: blood. Every receptor here comes from a woman aged 40 to 49 with Graves' hyperthyroidism.

This clonotype was seen ten or more times. The chain couples TRBV28 to TRBJ1-2; no definite D call. Between the trimmed V and J ends, which lost 5 bases and 2 bases, there was a span of 12 bases. CDR1 MDHEN and CDR2 SYDVKM come from the germline V gene. The CDR3 spans 14 residues. In DNA, the CDR3 is TGTGCCAGCAGTACATCGTTCGACAACTATGGCTACACCTTC. This codes for CASSTSFDNYGYTF.

The chain has TRBV5-1 and TRBJ2-2, with D tentatively TRBD1 (5 bases). Looked up from germline, CDR1 is SGHRS and CDR2 is YFSETQ. V was shortened by 4 bases and J by 6 bases, with 13 bases between the two germline ends. CDR3 length equals 14 residues. This chain's CDR3 is CASSPVVGAGELFF. Here the CDR3 DNA reads TGCGCCAGCAGCCCGGTAGTAGGGGCCGGGGAGCTGTTTTTT.